The 30 T cell receptor beta chains presented below share a single source sample, sequenced in a study of T cells after yellow fever vaccination. From the 5' RACE reads, TCRdb called clonotypes with MiXCR, one entry per CDR3 protein. This sample yields some 170,000 distinct CDR3 sequences, of which roughly 8.8% are seen a single time; roughly a third belongs to the top ten. The starting material was CD8+ T cells sorted from PBMCs, obtained 45 days after the yellow fever booster vaccination. These receptors all come from a young man who received the YFV17D yellow fever vaccine.

The chain has TRBV6-6 and TRBJ2-3, with TRBD1 matching over 10 bases. The CDR3 loop spans 14 amino acids. In germline, CDR1 is MNHNY, CDR2 SVGAGI (reference sequence). With V trimmed by 7 bases and J by 2 bases, 3 bases remained unmatched. The CDR3: CASTGTGATDTQYF. DNA of the CDR3: TGTGCCAGCACCGGGACAGGGGCCACAGATACGCAGTATTTT.

The chain employs TRBV19 and TRBJ2-1, with a tentative D call TRBD1 (5 bases). The length of the CDR3 is 14 residues. The germline CDR1 and CDR2 sequences are LNHDA and SQIVND (reference sequence). Trimming took off 5 bases at V and 4 bases at J, with 12 bases between the two ends. In DNA form, the CDR3 reads TGTGCCAGTAGTTGGGGCCAAGGATACAATGAGCAGTTCTTC. As protein: CASSWGQGYNEQFF.

This clonotype was counted a few times. This chain connects TRBV28 to TRBJ2-7; D perhaps matches TRBD2 (6 bases). This CDR3 comprises 13 residues. V dropped 3 bases and J dropped 3 bases, with 9 bases sitting between them. The V gene's germline CDR1 is MDHEN and CDR2 SYDVKM. CDR3 bases: TGTGCCAGCAGTTTGCGGGACGGCTACGAGCAGTACGTC. Amino acids: CASSLRDGYEQYV.

The chain combines TRBV4-3 with TRBJ1-4; D is unclear. This CDR3 is built from 15 residues. V lost 4 bases and J 0 bases, leaving 9 bases between the germline ends. Germline V gene sequence: CDR1 LGHNA, CDR2 YSLEER. The CDR3 spells CASSRLYATNEKLFF. DNA for the CDR3: TGCGCCAGCAGCCGCTTATATGCAACTAATGAAAAACTGTTTTTT.

This clonotype was seen only a few times. The rearrangement joins TRBV24-1 to TRBJ2-1; D unclear. CDR3 length equals 12 residues. Trimming left V 0 bases short and J 8 bases short, with 4 bases between. Germline V gene data show CDR1 as KGHDR and CDR2 as SFDVKD. The DNA of the CDR3 is TGTGCCACCAGTGATTTGGGGCATGAGCAGTTCTTC. Its protein product is CATSDLGHEQFF.

There are many counts of this clonotype. The rearrangement joins TRBV4-2 to TRBJ2-3; TRBD2 aligns across 14 bases. In germline, CDR1 is LGHNA, CDR2 YNFKEQ. Trimming took 4 bases from V and 4 from J; bases not matched to a gene: 4. There are 16 residues in the CDR3. The CDR3 nucleotides read TGTGCCAGCAGCCCCGCGACTAGCGGGGGGGCAGATACGCAGTATTTT. Encoded protein: CASSPATSGGADTQYF.

The V gene is TRBV7-9, the J gene TRBJ2-5; the D is unclear. Germline assignment: CDR1 SEHNR and CDR2 FQNEAQ (reference sequence). The CDR3 runs 13 residues. The germline V and J ends were trimmed by 4 bases and 2 bases, with 8 bases remaining between them. The CDR3 spells CASSSSEQETQYF. As DNA, the CDR3 is TGTGCCAGCAGCTCGAGCGAGCAAGAGACCCAGTACTTC. Combining the CDR3 with reference TRBV7-9 and TRBJ2-5 gives the whole variable domain DTGVSQNPRHKITKRGQNVTFRCDPISEHNRLYWYRQTLGQGPEFLTYFQNEAQLEKSRLLSDRFSAERPKGSFSTLEIQRTEQGDSAMYLCASSSSEQETQYFGPGTRLLVL.

This sequence joins TRBV18 and TRBJ2-7, with 7 bases lining up with TRBD1. Germline loops: CDR1 KGHSH, CDR2 LQKENI. This CDR3 spans 13 amino acids. V shed 5 bases and J 6 bases; nucleotides not matched to a gene: 7. CDR3 region: CASSLRQGFEQYF. CDR3 nucleotide sequence: TGTGCCAGCTCATTGCGACAGGGTTTCGAGCAGTACTTC.

The chain couples TRBV19 to TRBJ2-2, with no clear D. Trimming took off 3 bases at V and 10 bases at J, with 21 bases between the two ends. The germline V gene encodes CDR1 LNHDA and CDR2 SQIVND (reference sequence). This CDR3 is built from 16 residues. CDR3 nucleotides: TGTGCCAGTAGTATCGCCACGGCCAGATTTAATGAGGAGCTGTTTTTT. This gives the protein CASSIATARFNEELFF.

This chain connects TRBV11-2 to TRBJ2-7; D could derive from TRBD1 or TRBD2 (5 bases each). Germline loops: CDR1 SGHAT, CDR2 FQNNGV. V lost 5 bases and J lost 2, with 16 bases in between. The CDR3 is 15 residues long. DNA for the CDR3: TGTGCCAGCAGCAGTGAAGGGGACCTACCCTACGAGCAGTACTTC. Residues: CASSSEGDLPYEQYF.

This chain joins TRBV7-9 and TRBJ1-5; TRBD1 is a possible D gene (5 bases). Germline-derived CDR1 and CDR2 are SEHNR and FQNEAQ (reference sequence). The CDR3 consists of 14 residues. The germline V and J ends were trimmed by 5 bases and 4 bases, with 12 bases remaining between them. CDR3 sequence (DNA): TGTGCCAGCAGCCGGGGACGGGAAAATCAGCCCCAGCATTTT. It translates to CASSRGRENQPQHF.

The chain has TRBV12-5 and TRBJ2-7, with D unresolved. The CDR3 totals 13 residues. Trimming left V 6 bases short and J 9 bases short, with 18 bases between. Per germline, CDR1 LGHNT and CDR2 FRNRAP. Written as DNA, the CDR3 is TGTGCTAGTGGACCTTACTCCCCGACGGGGCAGTACTTC. Translation gives CASGPYSPTGQYF.

CDR3 DNA: TGTGCCAGCAGTTCGACGGTGTCTAGCTCCTACGAGCAGTACGTC. Its protein is CASSSTVSSSYEQYV. This chain joins TRBV6-5 and TRBJ2-7; D gene ambiguous. The ends were cut back, 4 bases at V and 0 bases at J, with 13 bases in the middle. This CDR3 has 15 amino acids. Germline lookup yields CDR1 MNHEY and CDR2 SVGAGI.

The chain recombines TRBV6-5 with TRBJ2-2, with 7 bases matching TRBD1. This CDR3 contains 15 residues. With 2 bases clipped from V and 0 bases from J, the junction kept 0 bases outside the gene matches. Germline assignment: CDR1 MNHEY and CDR2 SVGAGI. The CDR3 sequence is CASSYDRANTGELFF. As DNA, the CDR3 is TGTGCCAGCAGTTACGACAGGGCGAACACCGGGGAGCTGTTTTTT.

There are many counts of this clonotype. The rearrangement joins TRBV7-9 to TRBJ2-7, with D possibly TRBD1 on 6 matching bases. Germline CDR1 reads SEHNR; CDR2 reads FQNEAQ (reference sequence). The germline V and J ends were trimmed by 5 bases and 4 bases, with 12 bases remaining between them. The CDR3 totals 13 residues. The CDR3 loop is CASSGQLSYEQYV. The DNA for the CDR3 is TGTGCCAGCAGCGGACAGCTATCTTACGAGCAGTACGTC.

In this sample, this clonotype turned up many times. The chain recombines TRBV4-1 with TRBJ1-5; 8 bases agree with TRBD1. Looked up from germline, CDR1 is MGHRA and CDR2 is YSYEKL. The junction had 12 bases not matched to a gene; V was cut back by 4 bases and J by 1 base. The CDR3 has 18 amino acids. In nucleotides, the CDR3 is TGCGCCAGCAGCCGGGGAGCCTCAGGGGGCCGGAGCAATCAGCCCCAGCATTTT. This encodes CASSRGASGGRSNQPQHF.

This chain joins TRBV7-9 and TRBJ1-1, with D unclear. The CDR3 spans 14 residues. The germline V gene encodes CDR1 SEHNR and CDR2 FQNEAQ (reference sequence). V was shortened by 5 bases and J by 6 bases, with 16 bases between the two germline ends. The CDR3 region has the DNA TGTGCCAGCAGCCCAGCAGTCATGAATGCTGAAGCTTTCTTT. This sequence encodes CASSPAVMNAEAFF.

This chain uses TRBV29-1 with TRBJ2-1, with TRBD2 matching 9 bases. From germline, CDR1 is SQVTM and CDR2 ANQGSEA. Unmatched junction bases numbered 7, after V lost 1 base and J lost 0 bases. This CDR3 comprises 17 residues. CDR3 bases: TGCAGCGTTGAAGCCCCGGGACTAGCTAGCTCCTACAATGAGCAGTTCTTC. Amino acids: CSVEAPGLASSYNEQFF.

V is TRBV11-2 and J is TRBJ2-7, with a tentative D call TRBD1 (6 bases). CDR1 and CDR2 (germline): SGHAT, FQNNGV. V lost 5 bases, J lost 2 bases, and 7 bases lay in between. The length of the CDR3 is 12 residues. The CDR3 sequence is CASSRTAYEQYF. In nucleotides, the CDR3 is TGTGCCAGCAGCCGGACAGCCTACGAGCAGTACTTC. The entire variable domain, with the rest obtained from reference TRBV11-2 and TRBJ2-7, is as follows: EAGVAQSPRYKIIEKRQSVAFWCNPISGHATLYWYQQILGQGPKLLIQFQNNGVVDDSQLPKDRFSAERLKGVDSTLKIQPAKLEDSAVYLCASSRTAYEQYFGPGTRLTVT.

This clonotype was counted between two and nine times. CDR3 loop: CASSQAAITDTQYF. CDR3 nucleotides: TGTGCCAGCAGCCAAGCAGCCATCACAGATACGCAGTATTTT. V is TRBV3-1 and J is TRBJ2-3; no definite D call. The CDR3 loop spans 14 amino acids. In germline, CDR1 is LGHDT, CDR2 YNNKEL (reference sequence). Trimming shortened V by 1 base and J by 2 bases, and 7 bases separated the two germline ends.

The chain carries TRBV30 and TRBJ2-7; no clear D gene. Trimming took 3 bases from V and 3 from J, leaving 9 bases between them. Germline V gene sequence: CDR1 GTSNPN, CDR2 SVGIG (reference sequence). The CDR3 extends over 12 amino acids. The CDR3 loop reads CAWRDRHYEQYF. The CDR3 bases are TGTGCCTGGAGGGACCGCCACTACGAGCAGTACTTC. Based on the CDR3 plus reference TRBV30 and TRBJ2-7, the full variable domain is SQTIHQWPATLVQPVGSPLSLECTVEGTSNPNLYWYRQAAGRGLQLLFYSVGIGQISSEVPQNLSASRPQDRQFILSSKKLLLSDSGFYLCAWRDRHYEQYFGPGTRLTVT.

This clonotype was recorded a few times. The chain combines TRBV11-3 with TRBJ2-7, with TRBD1 identical over 10 bases. Germline V gene lookup returns CDR1 SGHNT and CDR2 YENEEA. The CDR3 is 16 residues long. J lost 5 bases, V lost 5 bases, and 12 bases had no gene match. This CDR3 reads CASSPDPGQGWHEQYF. The DNA for the CDR3 is TGTGCCAGCAGCCCCGATCCGGGACAGGGGTGGCACGAGCAGTACTTC. Supplemented by reference TRBV11-3 and TRBJ2-7, the full variable domain reads EAGVVQSPRYKIIEKKQPVAFWCNPISGHNTLYWYLQNLGQGPELLIRYENEEAVDDSQLPKDRFSAERLKGVDSTLKIQPAELGDSAVYLCASSPDPGQGWHEQYFGPGTRLTVT.

In this sample, this clonotype turned up a few times. The CDR3 DNA reads as TGTGCCAGCAGCTGGACAGGGGGCCTGGAGACCCAGTACTTC. Its translation is CASSWTGGLETQYF. This chain links TRBV7-9 with TRBJ2-5; 11 bases fit TRBD1. The germline CDR1 and CDR2 sequences are SEHNR and FQNEAQ (reference sequence). V was pared by 4 bases and J by 5 bases, with 3 bases of the junction left unmatched. This CDR3 has 14 residues.

The chain uses TRBV30 and TRBJ2-7; 7 bases align to TRBD1. The CDR3 contains 12 residues. Germline V CDR1 and CDR2: GTSNPN, SVGIG (reference sequence). Trimming removed 2 bases from V and 5 bases from J; junction bases left unmatched: 3. The chain's CDR3 is CAWSYRGHEQYF. As DNA, the CDR3 is TGTGCCTGGAGTTACAGGGGCCACGAGCAGTACTTC.

J is TRBJ2-3 and V is TRBV7-3, with 8 bases matching TRBD2. This CDR3 has 20 amino acids. Germline assignment: CDR1 SGHTA and CDR2 FQGTGA. Trimming took 4 bases from V and 1 from J; bases not matched to a gene: 19. The DNA for the CDR3 is TGTGCCAGCAGCTCGATGAACGGGACTAGTTCTCCTCGCCGCACAGATACGCAGTATTTT. Protein product: CASSSMNGTSSPRRTDTQYF.

This clonotype occurred a few times. Here the CDR3 reads CASSRHYGGEANTEAFF. The DNA for the CDR3 is TGTGCCAGCAGCCGGCATTACGGGGGGGAAGCGAACACTGAAGCTTTCTTT. This chain uses TRBV27 with TRBJ1-1; D may be TRBD1 (5 bases). Germline V gene sequence: CDR1 MNHEY, CDR2 SMNVEV (reference sequence). CDR3 length equals 17 residues. Between the trimmed V and J ends, which lost 6 bases and 1 base, there was a span of 21 bases.

This clonotype was recorded many times. The chain uses TRBV12-3 or TRBV12-4 and TRBJ2-1; 9 bases are a match to TRBD2. This CDR3 spans 14 amino acids. V trimming: 8 bases; J trimming: 4 bases; junction bases outside the gene matches: 6. This CDR3 reads CASRASGEYNEQFF. DNA of the CDR3: TGTGCCAGCCGCGCTAGCGGGGAATACAATGAGCAGTTCTTC.

This clonotype appeared a few times. V is TRBV4-3 and J is TRBJ2-3, with D perhaps assigned TRBD1 or TRBD2 (5 bases each). Trimming left V 4 bases short and J 4 bases short, with 12 bases between. Germline CDR1 LGHNA, CDR2 YSLEER. The CDR3 runs to 14 residues. The CDR3 spells CASSPLGVADTQYF. CDR3 coding DNA: TGCGCCAGCAGCCCCCTGGGGGTGGCAGATACGCAGTATTTT.

CDR3 residues: CASSFGLIGDTQYF. CDR3 nucleotides: TGTGCCAGCAGCTTTGGATTGATAGGGGATACGCAGTATTTT. This chain connects TRBV7-9 to TRBJ2-3; unclear D gene. Trimming stripped 3 bases from V and 6 bases from J, with 13 bases between. The CDR3 covers 14 residues. Germline CDR1 reads SEHNR; CDR2 reads FQNEAQ (reference sequence).

Only a few counts were recorded for this clonotype. The chain has TRBV7-2 and TRBJ1-1, with 7 bases identical to TRBD1. The CDR3 has 16 amino acids. The V gene's germline CDR1 is SGHTA and CDR2 FQGNSA. The V and J ends lost 5 bases and 1 base, in that order; junction bases with no gene match: 10. Here the CDR3 reads CASSLHPGQPNTEAFF. The CDR3 DNA sequence: TGTGCCAGCAGCCTTCATCCGGGACAGCCGAACACTGAAGCTTTCTTT.